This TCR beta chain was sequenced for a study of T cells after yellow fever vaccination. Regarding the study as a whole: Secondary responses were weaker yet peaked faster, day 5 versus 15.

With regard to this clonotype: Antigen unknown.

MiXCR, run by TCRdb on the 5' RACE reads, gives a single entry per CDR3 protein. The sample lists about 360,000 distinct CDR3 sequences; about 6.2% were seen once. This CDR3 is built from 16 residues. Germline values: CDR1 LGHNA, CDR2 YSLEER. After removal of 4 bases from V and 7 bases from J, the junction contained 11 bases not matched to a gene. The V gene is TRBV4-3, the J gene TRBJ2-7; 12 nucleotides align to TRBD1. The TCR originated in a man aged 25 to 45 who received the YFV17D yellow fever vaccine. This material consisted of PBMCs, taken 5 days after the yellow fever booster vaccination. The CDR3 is CASSRTLGQGAREQYF. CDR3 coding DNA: TGCGCCAGCAGCCGGACCCTGGGACAGGGGGCGAGGGAGCAGTACTTC.